The rows below give T cell receptor beta chains drawn from one sample of a study of CD8+ T cells in alopecia areata. Data came from immunoSEQ multiplex PCR; TCRdb stores just in-frame clones and leaves some out. This table holds 30,000 to 40,000 clones, about 80% found once. The sequenced material came from NKG2D-low CD8+ T cells sorted from blood. These receptors were collected from a human donor with alopecia areata. CDR3s include the opening cysteine and the closing phenylalanine or tryptophan. Clone size is given for some rows only: seen once, a few or many times, or a class if the clone is expanded.

- | TRBJ2-7 | TRBV23-1 | CASSQSVQDLSYEQYF
- | TRBJ2-7 | TRBV7-9 | CASSSVSSRDEQYF
- | TRBJ2-7 | TRBV10-2 | CASRKAGEVDEQYF
- | TRBJ2-7 | TRBV2 | CASRGLAGGPEEQYF
few | TRBJ2-2 | TRBV19 | CASSISTQNTGELFF
once | TRBJ2-7 | TRBV29-1 | CSVQDRGYEQYF
once | TRBJ1-2 | TRBV7-9 | CASSPLSSEEINYGYTF
- | TRBJ2-7 | TRBV5-1 | CASSLGPGSYEQYF
few | TRBJ2-3 | TRBV19 | CASSIGFGEADTQYF
- | TRBJ2-7 | TRBV7-9 | CASSLVAGTYEQYF
- | TRBJ2-5 | TRBV9 | CASSVDPVRFETQYF
- | TRBJ2-5 | TRBV6-6 | CASSASERETQYF
- | TRBJ2-1 | TRBV29-1 | CSVEGLTYPSNYNEQFF
- | TRBJ1-2 | TRBV6-6 | CASSLHPGQTNYGYTF
- | TRBJ2-1 | TRBV4-1 | CASSRGRGRVNEQFF
- | TRBJ2-7 | TRBV27 | CASSLFRTYEQYF
- | TRBJ2-1 | TRBV18 | CASSPFRTSGRAATDEQFF
- | TRBJ2-7 | TRBV29-1 | CSVAGQSGTYEQYF
- | TRBJ2-1 | TRBV4-1 | CASSQGSNSYNEQFF
- | TRBJ2-2 | TRBV27 | CASSPGAGELFF
- | TRBJ2-2 | TRBV29-1 | CSVFRNTGELFF
- | TRBJ1-5 | TRBV30 | CAWSDTGQPQHF
- | TRBJ2-7 | TRBV27 | CASSTQDRVYEQYF
- | TRBJ2-7 | TRBV27 | CASSPLGQTYEQYF
- | TRBJ2-1 | TRBV30 | CAWTGTSGYNEQFF
- | TRBJ2-7 | TRBV7-2 | CASSIPPQGVNEQYF
- | TRBJ2-1 | TRBV27 | CASSQTSGRAYNEQFF
- | TRBJ2-3 | TRBV30 | CAWSARDTYLLDTQYF
- | TRBJ1-2 | TRBV27 | CASRSLAGVHYGYTF
- | TRBJ2-1 | TRBV25-1 | CASSEPGRGYNEQFF
few | TRBJ2-1 | TRBV28 | CASSEYPEQFF
- | TRBJ1-1 | TRBV2 | CASRPRRTPNTEAFF
- | TRBJ1-1 | TRBV27 | CASSLTGSPEAFF
- | TRBJ1-3 | TRBV7-9 | CASSPGTGDQGNTIYF
- | TRBJ2-5 | TRBV6-5 | CASSLGTGEGEETQYF
- | TRBJ2-1 | TRBV7-9 | CASSGVGVEQFF
- | TRBJ2-7 | TRBV28 | CASSFPNPGVEEQYF
- | TRBJ2-1 | TRBV9 | CASSVGREPDRDRGFSEQFF
- | TRBJ2-7 | TRBV27 | CASTTRTGAYEQYF
once | TRBJ2-1 | TRBV7-8 | CASSQSSGGANEQFF
- | TRBJ1-3 | TRBV29-1 | CSVWGASGNTIYF
few | TRBJ2-1 | TRBV23-1 | CASSQCRSSGSYNEQFF
- | TRBJ1-1 | TRBV29-1 | CSVRTGITEAFF
- | TRBJ2-7 | TRBV7-9 | CASERPGQGSYEQYF